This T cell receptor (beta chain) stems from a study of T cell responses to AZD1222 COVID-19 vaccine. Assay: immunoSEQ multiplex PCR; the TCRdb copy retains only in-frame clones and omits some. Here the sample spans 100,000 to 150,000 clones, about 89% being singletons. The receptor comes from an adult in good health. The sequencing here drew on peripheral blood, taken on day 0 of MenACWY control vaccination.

CDR3 sequence: CASSLGAGLAKNIQYF. The CDR3 DNA sequence: TGTGCCAGCAGCTTGGGTGCGGGGTTGGCCAAAAACATTCAGTACTTC. The chain carries TRBV7-2 and TRBJ2-4, with a possible D match to TRBD2 (6 bases). V gave up 3 bases and J gave up 1 base, with 13 bases separating them. CDR3 length: 16 residues. CDR1 and CDR2 (germline): SGHTA, FQGNSA.